The present T cell receptor (beta chain) was sequenced within a study of cytomegalovirus exposure and HLA in healthy donors. Study-level background: Among the roughly 430 genotyped donors, around 81% were placed in the Caucasian-associated ancestry cluster. Regarding the study as a whole: The authors enumerated roughly 160 TCR beta chains as linked to cytomegalovirus.

Germline CDR1 SEHNR, CDR2 FQNEAQ (reference sequence). This CDR3 contains 14 residues. Trimming shortened V by 2 bases and J by 4 bases, and 11 bases separated the two germline ends. The primer mix had 60 Vbeta and 13 Jbeta primers. As processed by the authors: Among the unique TCR beta chains that a later analysis counted, 70 million to 85 million in all, 10 million to 13 million were shared. The repertoire was sequenced with immunoSEQ multiplex PCR; TCRdb's copy has only in-frame clones and lacks some. Clone size and the V and J calls come from that table; the DNA yielded D and trimming. The sample records around 140,000 clones, roughly 80% being singletons. A note on this clone: Its antigen is undetermined.

Nominal health characterized the donors when sampled, though unrecorded immune exposures were likely. The sample consisted of PBMCs. This clonotype originated in a woman aged 45 to 65 in good health and CMV-seropositive. The J gene is TRBJ1-2, the V gene TRBV7-9, with D perhaps matching TRBD1 (6 bases). The CDR3 coding sequence is TGTGCCAGCAGCTTAAATCAGGGGCTCTATGGCTACACCTTC. Residues: CASSLNQGLYGYTF.